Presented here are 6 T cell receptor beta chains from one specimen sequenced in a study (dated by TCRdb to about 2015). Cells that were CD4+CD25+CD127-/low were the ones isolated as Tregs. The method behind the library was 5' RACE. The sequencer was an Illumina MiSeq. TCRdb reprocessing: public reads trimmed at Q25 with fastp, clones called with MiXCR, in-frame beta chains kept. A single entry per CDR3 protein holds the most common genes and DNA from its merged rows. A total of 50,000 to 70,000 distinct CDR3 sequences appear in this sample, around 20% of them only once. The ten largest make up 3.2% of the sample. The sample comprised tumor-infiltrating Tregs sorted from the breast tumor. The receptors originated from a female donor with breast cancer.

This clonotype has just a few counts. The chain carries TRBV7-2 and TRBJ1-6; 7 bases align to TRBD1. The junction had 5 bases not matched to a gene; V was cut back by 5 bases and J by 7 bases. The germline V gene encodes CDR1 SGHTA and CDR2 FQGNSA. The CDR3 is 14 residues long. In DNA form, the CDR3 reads TGTGCCAGCAGCCTCGGGACAGCAAATTCACCCCTCCACTTT. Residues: CASSLGTANSPLHF.

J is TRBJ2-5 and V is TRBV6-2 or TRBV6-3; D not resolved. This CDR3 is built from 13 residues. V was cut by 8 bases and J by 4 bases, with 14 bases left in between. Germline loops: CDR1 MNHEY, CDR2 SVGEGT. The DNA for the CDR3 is TGTGCCAGCCAAAGAGGAGCCGGAGAGACCCAGTACTTC. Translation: CASQRGAGETQYF.

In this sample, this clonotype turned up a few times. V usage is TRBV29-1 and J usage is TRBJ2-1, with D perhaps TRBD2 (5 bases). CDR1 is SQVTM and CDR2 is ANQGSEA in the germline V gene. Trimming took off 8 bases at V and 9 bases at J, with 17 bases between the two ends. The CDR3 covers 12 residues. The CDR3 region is CSSLTRVGEQFF. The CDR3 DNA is TGCAGCTCTTTGACGAGGGTGGGTGAGCAGTTCTTC.

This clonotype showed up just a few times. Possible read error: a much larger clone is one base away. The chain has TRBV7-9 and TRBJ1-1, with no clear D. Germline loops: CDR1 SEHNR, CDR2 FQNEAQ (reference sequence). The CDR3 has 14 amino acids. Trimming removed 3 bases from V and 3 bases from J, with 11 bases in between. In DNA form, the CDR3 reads TGTGCCAGCAGCTTTTCGGGAAGTCACACTGAAGCTTTCTTT. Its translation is CASSFSGSHTEAFF.

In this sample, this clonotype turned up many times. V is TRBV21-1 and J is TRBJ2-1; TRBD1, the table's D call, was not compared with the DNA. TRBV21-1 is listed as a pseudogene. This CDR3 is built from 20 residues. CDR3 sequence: CASSGSRDRAPGDPYNEQFF. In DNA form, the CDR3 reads TGTGCCAGCAGCGGTAGCCGGGACAGGGCGCCCGGGGATCCCTACAATGAGCAGTTCTTC.

The CDR3 loop reads CASSLRSKGETQYF. CDR3 in DNA: TGTGCCAGCAGTTTACGTAGCAAGGGAGAGACCCAGTACTTC. The rearrangement links TRBV27 to TRBJ2-5, with D unresolved. The CDR3 spans 14 residues. CDR1 and CDR2 from the germline V gene are MNHEY and SMNVEV (reference sequence). V was trimmed by 2 bases and J by 4 bases, leaving 11 bases between them.